This TCR beta chain was sequenced during a study of CD8 T cells in ankylosing spondylitis. This clonotype was seen only a few times. The target antigen is unknown. Study-wide results and caveats: Among TCR beta sequences, a motif of several highly homologous variants appeared characteristic of ankylosing spondylitis blood. Some motif variants were previously reported in reactive arthritis synovial fluid and blood. The clones that were linked to disease were reported to be significantly enriched in matched synovial fluid samples from ankylosing spondylitis patients.

The CDR3 runs 15 residues. With 2 bases clipped from V and 3 bases from J, the junction kept 5 bases outside the gene matches. Germline lookup yields CDR1 SGHTA and CDR2 FQGNSA. Making use of molecular barcodes, quantitative 5'-RACE generated TCR beta libraries. TCRdb processed the 5' RACE reads anew with MiXCR; each CDR3 protein has one entry. The repertoire holds hundreds of thousands of distinct CDR3 sequences, around 20% seen once, with roughly 13% in the top ten. The chain links TRBV7-2 to TRBJ2-5, with 8 bases lining up with TRBD2. The TCR was taken from a male donor with ankylosing spondylitis or in good health (not recorded which). The sequenced sample was blood, either unsorted or a sorted T cell fraction (not recorded which). The CDR3 sequence is CASSLPTSGKETQYF. CDR3 coding DNA: TGTGCCAGCAGCTTACCCACTAGCGGTAAAGAGACCCAGTACTTC.